The 14 T cell receptor beta chains below come from one sample, sequenced in a study of preoperative IRX-2 immunotherapy in early breast cancer. Libraries were prepared by immunoSEQ multiplex PCR; TCRdb keeps only in-frame clonotypes and omits some of them. This sample has around 88,000 clones, with roughly 90% found just once. Treatment meaning: preoperative locoregional IRX-2 cytokine immunotherapy. The material was tumor tissue, obtained after IRX-2 immunotherapy. The source of these receptors is a human donor with breast cancer.

As to this clone: Here the CDR3 omits its conserved ending phenylalanine or tryptophan, so a read error is the likely source. No DNA is shown, since the ends of the CDR3 on it are uncertain; the CDR3 is the one TCRdb lists. The rearrangement joins TRBV28 to TRBJ2-7. 14 amino acids form the CDR3, both terminal residues included. In germline, CDR1 is MDHEN, CDR2 SYDVKM. The CDR3 spells CASSAGTEPFEDDS.

The J gene is TRBJ2-3, the V gene TRBV11-3; TRBD2 matches 9 bases. Per the germline V gene, CDR1 is SGHNT and CDR2 is YENEEA. The CDR3 runs 16 residues. V trimming: 4 bases; J trimming: 0 bases; junction bases outside the gene matches: 5. The CDR3 spells CASSYLTSGSTDTQYF. In nucleotides, the CDR3 is TGTGCCAGCAGCTATCTGACTAGCGGAAGCACAGATACGCAGTATTTT. The variable domain in full, completed from reference TRBV11-3 and TRBJ2-3, reads EAGVVQSPRYKIIEKKQPVAFWCNPISGHNTLYWYLQNLGQGPELLIRYENEEAVDDSQLPKDRFSAERLKGVDSTLKIQPAELGDSAVYLCASSYLTSGSTDTQYFGPGTRLTVL.

The chain recombines TRBV11-3 with TRBJ2-2; the D gene could be TRBD1 or TRBD2 (6 bases each). The CDR3 extends over 17 amino acids. Germline-derived CDR1 and CDR2 are SGHNT and YENEEA. Trimming removed 6 bases from V and 4 bases from J, with 21 bases in between. CDR3 amino acids: CASRGRGPRMSTGELFF. The CDR3 nucleotides read TGTGCCAGCAGGGGTCGGGGGCCCCGAATGAGCACCGGGGAGCTGTTTTTT. Supplemented by reference TRBV11-3 and TRBJ2-2, the full variable domain reads EAGVVQSPRYKIIEKKQPVAFWCNPISGHNTLYWYLQNLGQGPELLIRYENEEAVDDSQLPKDRFSAERLKGVDSTLKIQPAELGDSAVYLCASRGRGPRMSTGELFFGEGSRLTVL.

This clone was recorded a few times. The chain joins TRBV11-3 to TRBJ1-1, with 9 bases aligning to TRBD1. Trimming cost V 5 bases and J 1 base; bases outside gene matches: 5. The CDR3 loop spans 15 amino acids. Germline CDR1 and CDR2: SGHNT and YENEEA. CDR3 amino acids: CASSHKGQGNTEAFF. In DNA form, the CDR3 reads TGTGCCAGCAGCCACAAGGGACAGGGGAACACTGAAGCTTTCTTT.

The chain links TRBV28 to TRBJ2-1, with 8 bases lining up with TRBD2. V lost 4 bases and J lost 6; bases outside the gene matches: 14. The length of the CDR3 is 17 residues. CDR1 MDHEN and CDR2 SYDVKM come from the germline V gene. CDR3 nucleotides: TGTGCCAGCAGTTCCCGGTTAGGTGAGCGGGAGACCAATGAGCAGTTCTTC. This translates into CASSSRLGERETNEQFF.

This sequence joins TRBV15 and TRBJ1-4; D gene ambiguous. V was clipped by 3 bases and J by 2 bases, with 10 bases between them. This CDR3 spans 15 amino acids. Germline loops: CDR1 LNHNV, CDR2 YYDKDF (reference sequence). The chain's CDR3 is CATSSPSGTNEKLFF. In nucleotides, the CDR3 is TGTGCCACCAGCAGTCCCTCGGGGACTAATGAAAAACTGTTTTTT.

As concerns this clone: The same CDR3 also results from other DNA sequences found in this sample. This sequence joins TRBV5-1 and TRBJ2-2, with TRBD2 as a possible D gene (5 bases). V gave up 1 base and J gave up 4 bases, with 8 bases separating them. This CDR3 contains 14 residues. Germline assignment: CDR1 SGHRS and CDR2 YFSETQ. The CDR3 DNA reads as TGCGCCAGCAGCTTGAGAGGAGGCACCGGGGAGCTGTTTTTT. Protein product: CASSLRGGTGELFF.

The genes are TRBV28 and TRBJ2-7; TRBD1 matches 11 bases. V shed 5 bases and J 3 bases; nucleotides not matched to a gene: 6. Germline loops: CDR1 MDHEN, CDR2 SYDVKM. The CDR3 consists of 15 residues. The CDR3 DNA is TGTGCCAGCAGTCCCCCCGGGACAGGGGGCTACGAGCAGTACTTC. It codes for CASSPPGTGGYEQYF.

This sequence joins TRBV6-7 and TRBJ1-1; the D is unclear. TRBV6-7 is an ORF for which the function is uncertain. Trimming pared 3 bases from V and 12 bases from J, leaving 11 bases between. The CDR3 runs 11 residues. This chain's CDR3 is CASSYQDRSFF. The CDR3 DNA reads TGTGCCAGCAGTTATCAGGATCGGTCTTTCTTT.

The chain recombines TRBV5-1 with TRBJ1-5; tentatively, D is TRBD1 (5 bases). V was pared by 6 bases and J by 3 bases, with 13 bases between. CDR1 and CDR2 from the germline V gene are SGHRS and YFSETQ. The CDR3 is 14 amino acids. The CDR3 nucleotides are TGCGCCAGCAAACACAGGCGGCCCAATCAGCCCCAGCATTTT. It translates to CASKHRRPNQPQHF.

The genes are TRBV28 and TRBJ2-3; no clear D. Germline values: CDR1 MDHEN, CDR2 SYDVKM. This CDR3 region has 12 residues. Trimming removed 3 bases from V and 9 bases from J, with 10 bases in between. The CDR3: CASSLLPGTQYF. CDR3 nucleotides: TGTGCCAGCAGTTTGCTGCCGGGCACGCAGTATTTT.

This rearrangement joins TRBV5-1 to TRBJ2-7; D is unresolved. V was clipped by 4 bases and J by 3 bases, with 14 bases between them. Germline V gene data show CDR1 as SGHRS and CDR2 as YFSETQ. There are 14 residues in the CDR3. CDR3 in amino acids: CASSKEGNSYEQYF. CDR3 bases: TGCGCCAGCAGCAAAGAAGGTAACAGCTACGAGCAGTACTTC.

This clone has a handful of counts. This rearrangement joins TRBV6-8 to TRBJ1-4, with D maybe TRBD1 (5 bases). V was clipped by 4 bases and J by 8 bases, with 11 bases between them. The CDR3 is made up of 13 amino acids. Germline values: CDR1 MNHGY, CDR2 SAAAGT. The CDR3 loop is CASSLLRGEKLFF. Written as DNA, the CDR3 is TGTGCCAGCAGTTTACTTAGGGGCGAAAAACTGTTTTTT.

Regarding this clone: At least one nucleotide is ambiguous or was not read, and the resulting amino acid is denoted X. CDR3 DNA sequence: TGTGCCAGCGGGTATGRGTATGAAAAACTGTTTTTT. Protein sequence: CASGYXYEKLFF. The chain has TRBV28 and TRBJ1-4, with D unresolved. Germline V CDR1 and CDR2: MDHEN, SYDVKM. Trimming left V 8 bases short and J 6 bases short, with 10 bases between. The CDR3 contains 12 residues.